The clone carrying this TCR beta chain has at least ten counts. V lost 4 bases to trimming and J lost 0 bases; unmatched junction nucleotides: 7. CDR1 is LGHDT and CDR2 is YNNKEL in the germline V gene (reference sequence). CDR3 length: 17 amino acids. The sample belongs to a study of identical twins. TCRdb re-called the 5' RACE reads with MiXCR, one entry per CDR3 protein. The sample carries a few hundred thousand distinct CDR3 sequences, approximately 9.1% recorded once. Every one of the donors was a healthy Caucasian. The sample comprised naive T cells sorted from blood. The sequence derives from a woman between 50 and 59 years old in good health. V is TRBV3-1 and J is TRBJ1-4; 8 bases match TRBD1. The CDR3, as DNA: TGTGCCAGCAGCCCGTGGGACAGGATCTCAACTAATGAAAAACTGTTTTTT. Translating it yields CASSPWDRISTNEKLFF.